These 9 T cell receptor beta chains were sequenced from one sample in a study of shared clonotypes between healthy human individuals. TCRdb's copy holds only in-frame clones and misses some; the assay was immunoSEQ multiplex PCR. Of roughly 500,000 clones in the sample, more than 75% were seen once. The sample consisted of PBMCs. These receptor sequences come from a woman in her forties in good health. Some clones in this sample may be carry-over from other donors' samples.

This clone was seen just once. The V call is TRBV7-3, the J call TRBJ1-1; D call uncertain. CDR1 and CDR2 from the germline V gene are SGHTA and FQGTGA. Trimming shortened V by 4 bases and J by 4 bases, and 10 bases separated the two germline ends. This CDR3 has 13 amino acids. CDR3 loop: CASSSSVGTEAFF. Written as DNA, the CDR3 is TGTGCCAGCAGCTCCTCGGTGGGCACTGAAGCTTTCTTT.

The chain has TRBV4-1 and TRBJ2-3; 7 nucleotides agree with TRBD1. This CDR3 is 15 amino acids long. J was trimmed by 2 bases and V by 1 base; bases with no gene match: 3. Germline V gene data show CDR1 as MGHRA and CDR2 as YSYEKL. In DNA, the CDR3 is TGCGCCAGCAGCCAAGGGGGACAGTACACAGATACGCAGTATTTT. Protein: CASSQGGQYTDTQYF.

This sequence joins TRBV18 and TRBJ1-1; D possibly corresponds to TRBD1 (5 bases). Trimming cost V 5 bases and J 7 bases, with 17 bases left between them. Germline assignment: CDR1 KGHSH and CDR2 LQKENI. The CDR3 contains 14 residues. The CDR3 is CASSMGTATFEAFF. CDR3 DNA sequence: TGTGCCAGCTCAATGGGGACGGCCACCTTTGAAGCTTTCTTT. The full variable domain, its missing parts supplied by reference TRBV18 and TRBJ1-1, is NAGVMQNPRHLVRRRGQEARLRCSPMKGHSHVYWYRQLPEEGLKFMVYLQKENIIDESGMPKERFSAEFPKEGPSILRIQQVVRGDSAAYFCASSMGTATFEAFFGQGTRLTVV.

The chain couples TRBV7-3 to TRBJ2-7; no clear D. The CDR3 totals 13 residues. CDR1 is SGHTA, CDR2 FQGTGA, per germline. V lost 5 bases and J lost 3, with 11 bases in between. CDR3 sequence: CASSRAQFYEQYF. CDR3 coding DNA: TGTGCCAGCAGCCGGGCTCAATTCTACGAGCAGTACTTC.

This clone was recorded at least ten times. The V and J genes are TRBV21-1 and TRBJ2-5; the tabulated D call, TRBD1, remains unverified against the DNA. TRBV21-1 represents a pseudogene. The CDR3 has 17 residues. The CDR3 bases are TGTGCCAGCAGCAAAGTCGTCGGACAGGGATTTGGAGAGACCCAGTACTTC. Its translation is CASSKVVGQGFGETQYF.

This clone has a handful of counts. V usage is TRBV30 and J usage is TRBJ2-1; weak D call: TRBD2 (8 bases). Trimming shortened V by 3 bases and J by 7 bases, and 19 bases separated the two germline ends. The CDR3 consists of 15 residues. Germline CDR1 reads GTSNPN; CDR2 reads SVGIG (reference sequence). This CDR3 is CAWRLAGQTWNEQFF. The DNA of the CDR3 is TGTGCCTGGAGGTTAGCGGGACAGACCTGGAATGAGCAGTTCTTC.

V and J are TRBV7-9 and TRBJ2-1; D remains unclear. Germline V lookup: CDR1 SEHNR, CDR2 FQNEAQ (reference sequence). This CDR3 region has 12 residues. V dropped 0 bases and J dropped 12 bases, with 9 bases sitting between them. The chain's CDR3 is CASSLAGPGQFF. In DNA, the CDR3 is TGTGCCAGCAGCTTAGCCGGACCTGGGCAGTTCTTC.

J is TRBJ2-1 and V is TRBV5-4; 9 bases align to TRBD2. V trimming: 2 bases; J trimming: 4 bases; junction bases outside the gene matches: 7. The V gene's germline CDR1 is SGHNT and CDR2 YYREEE (reference sequence). The CDR3 consists of 16 residues. CDR3 nucleotide sequence: TGTGCCAGCAGCTTTAGGGTTAGCGGGAGTTACAATGAGCAGTTCTTC. It translates to CASSFRVSGSYNEQFF.

The rearrangement uses TRBV19 and TRBJ2-2; TRBD2 agrees at 8 bases. This CDR3 contains 13 residues. Trimming at V came to 5 bases and at J to 7 bases, leaving 3 bases not matched to a gene. Germline CDR1 and CDR2: LNHDA and SQIVND (reference sequence). As DNA, the CDR3 is TGTGCCAGTAGTGGACTAGCTGGCGGGGAGCTGTTTTTT. This codes for CASSGLAGGELFF.